This T cell receptor beta chain was found in a study of OX40 agonist ivuxolimab in advanced cancers. Points from the study as a whole: The expanded peripheral T cells' antigen specificity was not determined.

A note on this clone: The antigen remains unidentified.

Germline V gives CDR1 SGHTA, CDR2 FQGNSA. V shed 0 bases, J shed 4 bases, and the junction held 3 bases outside the gene matches. This CDR3 comprises 16 residues. The data were produced by immunoSEQ multiplex PCR, yet TCRdb's version contains in-frame clones alone and is incomplete. The top ten clones hold over 5% of a sample with about 85,000 clones, around 84% of them seen once. This chain uses TRBV7-2 with TRBJ2-3; 11 positions match TRBD2. The clonotype originates from an adult with an advanced solid tumor such as melanoma, head and neck, liver or kidney cancer. This specimen consisted of CD4+ or CD8+ T cells sorted from blood, obtained in a trial of the OX40 agonist ivuxolimab. The CDR3 is CASSLALAGGADTQYF. DNA for the CDR3: TGTGCCAGCAGCTTAGCGCTAGCGGGAGGAGCAGATACGCAGTATTTT.